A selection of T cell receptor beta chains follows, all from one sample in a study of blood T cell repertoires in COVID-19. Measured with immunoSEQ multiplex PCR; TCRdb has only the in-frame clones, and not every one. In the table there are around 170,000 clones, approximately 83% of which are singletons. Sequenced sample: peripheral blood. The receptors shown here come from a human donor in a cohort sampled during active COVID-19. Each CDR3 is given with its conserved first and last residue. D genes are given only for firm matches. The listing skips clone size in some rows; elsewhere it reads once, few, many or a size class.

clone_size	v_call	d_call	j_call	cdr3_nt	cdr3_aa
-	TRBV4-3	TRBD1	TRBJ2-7	TGCGCCAGCAGCCAAGCGGCGGGACAGGGGGGCTACGAGCAGTACTTC	CASSQAAGQGGYEQYF
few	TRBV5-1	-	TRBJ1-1	TGCGCCAGCAGCTTGGGGGGGCTGCTCACTGAAGCTTTCTTT	CASSLGGLLTEAFF
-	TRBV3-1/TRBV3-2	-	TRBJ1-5	TGTGCCAGCAGCCAAGCCGACAGGAATCAGCCCCAGCATTTT	CASSQADRNQPQHF
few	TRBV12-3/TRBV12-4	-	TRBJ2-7	TGTGCCAGCAGTTTCCGCTACGAGCAGTACTTC	CASSFRYEQYF
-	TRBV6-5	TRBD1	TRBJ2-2	TGTGCCAAAGGGACAGGGGGGAGAGGCGGGGAGCTGTTTTTT	CAKGTGGRGGELFF
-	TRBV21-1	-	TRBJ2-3	TGTGCCAGCAGCAAAGCGGGCGACAGGAACCTTAGGGATACGCAGTATTTT	CASSKAGDRNLRDTQYF
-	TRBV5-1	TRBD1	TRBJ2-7	TGCGCCAGCAGCGCGACAGGGGTGGCCTACGAGCAGTACTTC	CASSATGVAYEQYF
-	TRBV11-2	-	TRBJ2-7	TGTGCCAGCAGCTTCGACTTTTCCTACGAGCAGTACTTC	CASSFDFSYEQYF
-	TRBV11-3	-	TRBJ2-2	TGTGCCAGCAGCTCCCGGACAGGGAGGGGCCCCGGGGAGCTGTTTTTT	CASSSRTGRGPGELFF
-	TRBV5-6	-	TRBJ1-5	TGTGCCAGCAGCTGGGCGCAGAATCAGCCCCAGCATTTT	CASSWAQNQPQHF
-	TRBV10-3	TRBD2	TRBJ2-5	TGTGCCATCAGTGAGGGACTAGCGGGGCAAGAGACCCAGTACTTC	CAISEGLAGQETQYF
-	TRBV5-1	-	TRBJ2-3	TGCGCCAGCAGCGCTCTCTCCGGGGTACGGACAGATACGCAGTATTTT	CASSALSGVRTDTQYF
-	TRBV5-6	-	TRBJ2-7	TGTGCCAGCAGCTTGACTGGTCCGGGTAAGCAGTACTTC	CASSLTGPGKQYF